Shown below are 5 T cell receptor beta chains from a single sample sequenced in a study of blood T cells in healthy people across ages. Alongside a J-beta primer mix, a sample-barcoded 5' primer served in a second PCR lasting about 6 to 12 cycles. TCRdb processed the 5' RACE reads anew with MiXCR; each CDR3 protein has one entry. This table holds 1.5 million to 2 million distinct CDR3 sequences, roughly 27% found once. The sample taken for sequencing was blood. Receptor source: a woman aged 25 to 45 in good health.

The genes are TRBV9 and TRBJ1-1; maybe TRBD1 (6 bases). Trimming took 3 bases from V and 0 from J, leaving 21 bases between them. Germline V lookup: CDR1 SGDLS, CDR2 YYNGEE. This CDR3 region has 18 residues. DNA of the CDR3: TGTGCCAGCAGCGAGATACACCAGGGGCGTGGGATGAACACTGAAGCTTTCTTT. Translation: CASSEIHQGRGMNTEAFF.

This clonotype was seen at least ten times. This chain uses TRBV9 with TRBJ2-5; 10 bases match TRBD1. The V and J ends lost 4 bases and 5 bases, in that order; junction bases with no gene match: 8. The V gene's germline CDR1 is SGDLS and CDR2 YYNGEE. The CDR3 contains 15 residues. The CDR3 loop reads CASSPGTGVGETQYF. The CDR3 coding sequence is TGTGCCAGCAGCCCTGGGACAGGGGTGGGGGAGACCCAGTACTTC.

This rearrangement joins TRBV6-2 or TRBV6-3 to TRBJ2-1; D uncertain. CDR3 length: 14 amino acids. Trimming stripped 8 bases from V and 6 bases from J, with 17 bases between. CDR1 and CDR2 (germline): MNHEY, SVGEGT. The CDR3 region has the DNA TGTGCCAGCCATCTGGAGACGGGCCCCAATGAGCAGTTCTTC. Translation gives CASHLETGPNEQFF.

This clonotype showed up many times. The chain joins TRBV2 to TRBJ2-4, with 7 nucleotides matching TRBD1. Germline CDR1 SNHLY, CDR2 FYNNEI. V was pared by 6 bases and J by 5 bases, with 7 bases of the junction left unmatched. This CDR3 contains 14 residues. Written as DNA, the CDR3 is TGTGCCAGCAGCAACAGGGGTGGGGAAAACATTCAGTACTTC. This sequence encodes CASSNRGGENIQYF. Based on the CDR3 plus reference TRBV2 and TRBJ2-4, the full variable domain is EPEVTQTPSHQVTQMGQEVILRCVPISNHLYFYWYRQILGQKVEFLVSFYNNEISEKSEIFDDQFSVERPDGSNFTLKIRSTKLEDSAMYFCASSNRGGENIQYFGAGTRLSVL.

The V gene is TRBV18, the J gene TRBJ1-6; 10 bases line up with TRBD1. The CDR3 is 16 residues long. In germline, CDR1 is KGHSH, CDR2 LQKENI. V gave up 1 base and J gave up 7 bases; unmatched junction bases: 4. The CDR3 loop is CASSPRDRGTNSPLHF. The CDR3, as DNA: TGTGCCAGCTCACCACGGGACAGGGGTACAAATTCACCCCTCCACTTT.